This TCR beta chain stems from a study of cytomegalovirus exposure and HLA in healthy donors (TCRdb year 2017). For the study in its entirety: According to an earlier analysis of several hundred of the donors, 150 million to 200 million T cells yielded 90 million to 140 million unique TCR beta sequences and approximately 280 Gb of sequence data. Approximately 300 gigabases of sequencing data and around 80 million unique TCR sequences made up an early release that covered around 640 HLA-typed donors. Of the roughly 400 genotyped donors, less than 85% were placed in the genetic ancestry cluster associated with self-reported Caucasian donors. The study aimed to test whether signatures of past pathogen exposure could be identified by cataloging public T cell receptors. Using immunosequencing, the study profiled T cell repertoires from 666 subjects and related those repertoires to cytomegalovirus serostatus. Besides the first cohort of 500 to 700 subjects, a separate validation cohort made up of 120 different subjects was used. The study combined high-throughput TCR immunosequencing, statistical association of individual TCRs with disease status, and machine learning to predict cytomegalovirus infection status. A later analysis re-analyzed previously published TCR beta repertoires from several hundred donors and added high-resolution HLA genotyping to study TCR occurrence patterns. In the later analysis, no new phenotypic data were used to find candidate immune exposures; instead, reliance was placed on TCR beta sequences and their occurrence across donors. In an earlier analysis of roughly 580 of the donors, high-throughput TCR beta sequencing was used to judge whether each TCR beta V gene segment behaved as functional or pseudogenic. Donor age, sex, ethnicity and CMV serostatus were compiled together with the repertoire data. A later genetic analysis took genome-wide SNP genotypes for about 55% of the 666 donors and used that subset as a discovery cohort. All discovery cohort repertoires had been generated using a single sequencing platform. HLA typing included class I and class II loci at four-digit resolution. Typing coverage differed by locus: A, B, C, DRB1 and DQB1 were typed in about 620-640 donors, DQA1 in 522, DPA1 in 606, and DPB1 in roughly 450. Because of strong linkage in the cohort, five DR-DQ haplotypes were treated as single units for association and clustering. Among 398 genotyped donors of the cohort, an average of about 240,000 unique TCR beta nucleotide sequences were sequenced per donor, roughly 18% of them non-productive.

Between the V and J ends, shortened by 6 bases and 8 bases respectively, the junction contains 13 bases. CDR1 and CDR2 are read off the germline V gene as SNHLY and FYNNEI. From its cysteine to its phenylalanine, the CDR3 spans 12 amino acids. The only DNA kept is the CDR3, 36 bases in frame from the first base. Regarding this clone: Its target antigen remains unknown. No much larger clone is present one base from it, and per-base qualities are unavailable.

The cohort consisted of 650 to 700 healthy bone marrow donors. At the time of sampling, all cohort members were nominally healthy, though unrecorded immune exposures were likely present. CMV serostatus was positive for almost 300 and negative for about half of the roughly 700 cohort members, and was not recorded for this donor. Every donor gave a peripheral blood sample, and the peripheral blood mononuclear cells from that sample were used for TCR beta sequencing. Genomic DNA extraction from the blood cell samples was performed with the Qiagen DNeasy Blood Extraction Kit. What the research found in general, with its limitations: Approximately 16 rarely observed V segments, including chromosome 9 orphons, were excluded from the earlier analysis of 550 to 700 of the donors because counts were too low. A few of the identified cytomegalovirus-associated TCR beta chains were confirmed in vitro to be specific for cytomegalovirus antigens. A further reported finding was that TCR beta sequences accurately predicted the HLA-A and HLA-B alleles for most subjects in the first cohort. V-gene and J-gene trimming of TCR beta chains was associated with a missense DCLRE1C variant in a later genetic analysis, and the association was replicated in an independent cohort. Correlated functional status among segregating V segments might reflect linkage disequilibrium, but an unknown experimental factor could not be ruled out. The sequencing pipeline was judged likely to have produced a cluster of highly shared sequence variants as a technical artifact. Cytomegalovirus status was reported to be diagnosed by the classifier with high specificity and sensitivity in both the original and validation cohorts. Immune exposure information for the cohort was limited to CMV serostatus. Strong co-occurrence of HLA alleles, especially DR and DQ, made assigning TCR associations to individual alleles difficult. In an earlier analysis of around 600 of the donors, most TCR beta V segments appeared in productive rearrangements about 87% or about 30% of the time, broadly matching IMGT annotations. Only TCR beta chains were sequenced in this cohort, and the absence of alpha or paired-chain data limited detectable features. Most TCR sequences were seen in very few donors, while some public TCRs were found in many individuals. A later analysis found that TCR association rates varied across HLA loci, with DRB1 alleles showing the most associated TCRs and HLA-C alleles the fewest. Sequencing depth was assumed to be roughly uniform across donors in the presence/absence analyses, though that assumption may not hold. According to the authors, the approach could potentially be generalized to other disease states and immunological phenotypes. Compared with equally common non-associated chains, HLA-associated TCR beta chains in a later analysis were more clonally expanded and had lower generation probabilities. Because some donors lacked HLA typing at each locus, the association tests relied only on the typed subset. According to a later analysis, parvovirus B19, influenza, CMV and Epstein-Barr virus appeared linked to several top co-occurrence clusters. Some IMGT-functional V segments, including TRBV6-2 and TRBV6-3, could not be distinguished by the 87-base-pair reads and were therefore excluded. In a later genetic analysis, fewer N-insertions in productive TCRs were reported among donors in an Asian-associated ancestry cluster than the roughly 700-donor mean. At a false discovery rate of 0.05, a later analysis linked 16,000 or so TCR beta sequences to specific HLA alleles. In the study, around 150 TCR beta chains were listed as associated with cytomegalovirus. Most CMV-associated TCR beta chains appeared to be HLA-restricted in a later analysis, and the HLA associations seemed to be driven largely by CMV exposure.

To prepare the library, the immunoSEQ multiplex PCR assay was applied. For the multiplex PCR, a mixture combining 60 forward primers for TCR Vbeta segments and 13 reverse primers for TCR Jbeta segments was used. Amplification of the CDR3 region of rearranged TCR beta genes was performed with a multiplex PCR assay on genomic DNA. The Illumina HiSeq System was used to sequence the amplified TCR beta libraries as 87-base-pair reads. Under the source paper's analysis protocol: In a later analysis, 70 million to 95 million unique TCR beta chains were counted across the roughly 670 repertoires, and about 9.9 million of these chains were shared by at least two donors. To remove PCR and sequencing errors, raw reads were error-corrected and collapsed into unique sequences using a nearest-neighbor algorithm that merged closely related sequences. To assign V, D and J gene segments, CDR3 sequences were aligned to IMGT reference sequences. For a sequence to be retained, a match of at least six nucleotides was required to both a V gene segment and a J gene segment. A rearrangement counted as productive if the CDR3 had no stop codons and remained in frame with V and J, and every other rearrangement counted as non-productive. Following IMGT convention, CDR3 was defined as the stretch from the second conserved V-encoded cysteine up to the conserved J-encoded phenylalanine. The earlier analysis of more than 450 of the donors excluded sequences that lacked an unambiguous match to a single V gene segment. An earlier analysis of a few hundred of the donors classified V segments as functional when productive rearrangements were above 56.7% and as segregating when the standard deviation between donors was above 5%. A statistical classification framework was developed to diagnose cytomegalovirus status using the catalog of TCR beta chain sequences. In a later analysis, V and J genes were assigned by comparing TCR nucleotide sequences against IMGT/GENE-DB human TR gene sequences. A later analysis assigned CDR3 sequences and most-parsimonious VDJ recombination scenarios with the TCRdist pipeline. In a later analysis, each TCR beta chain was defined by its CDR3 amino acid sequence together with its V-gene family, and reads without a unique V-gene family were excluded. To address suspected cross-contamination and a sequencing artifact, a later analysis removed 592 highly shared, low-generation-probability nucleotide sequences. In a later analysis, a clonal expansion index was calculated for each public chain from normalized within-repertoire ranks of inferred template counts. In a later analysis, generation probabilities were computed with a VDJ recombination model fitted to out-of-frame rearrangements, and the resulting probabilities were checked against IGoR. Hypergeometric tests were used in a later analysis to score TCR-TCR, TCR-HLA and TCR-CMV co-occurrence, with a repertoire-size bias correction applied to the TCR pairs. To estimate false discovery rates, a later analysis permuted the HLA or CMV assignments 20 times. A later analysis grouped co-occurring TCRs with DBSCAN, adding TCRdist sequence similarity when clustering within HLA-allele-positive subsets. Repertoires with fewer than 30,000 or more than 120,000 public chains were left out of co-occurrence clustering, as were about five repertoires with anomalous nucleotide sharing. As stored in TCRdb, this immuneACCESS dataset retains in-frame rearrangements with V and J assigned. A fraction of the clones does not appear; measured against another copy, unresolved V genes explain less than half of the discrepancy, and the remainder lacks a known reason. That table supplies the V and J calls and clone size; D and trimming were determined from the DNA. The sample profile shows about 120,000 clones; 74% of them were found once. Just over 2% of the sample lies in the top ten.

The TCR originated in a human donor in good health. The chain joins TRBV2 to TRBJ1-2; matching of 5 bases hints at TRBD1 as the D gene. The specimen was PBMCs. The CDR3 corresponds to CASRGGTGGYTF. The nucleotide sequence reads as follows: TGTGCCAGCAGGGGAGGGACTGGCGGCTACACCTTC.